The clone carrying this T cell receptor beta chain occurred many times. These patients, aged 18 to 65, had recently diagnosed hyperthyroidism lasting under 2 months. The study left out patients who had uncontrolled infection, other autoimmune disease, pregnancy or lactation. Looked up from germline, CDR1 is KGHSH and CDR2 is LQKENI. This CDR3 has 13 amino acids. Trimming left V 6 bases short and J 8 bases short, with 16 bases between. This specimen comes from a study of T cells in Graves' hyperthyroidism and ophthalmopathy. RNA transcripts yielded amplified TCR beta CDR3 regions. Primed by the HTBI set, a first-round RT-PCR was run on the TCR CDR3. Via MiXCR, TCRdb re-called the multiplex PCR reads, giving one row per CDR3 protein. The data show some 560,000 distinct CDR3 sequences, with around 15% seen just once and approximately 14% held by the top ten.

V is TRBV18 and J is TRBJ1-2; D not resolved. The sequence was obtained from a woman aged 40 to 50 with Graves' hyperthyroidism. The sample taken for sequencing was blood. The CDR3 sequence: CASSPGEPGGYTF. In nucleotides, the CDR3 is TGTGCCAGCTCCCCCGGGGAGCCGGGAGGCTACACCTTC.